This TCR beta chain comes out of a study of cytomegalovirus exposure and HLA in healthy donors. PCR was performed using 60 Vbeta and 13 Jbeta primers. Measured with immunoSEQ multiplex PCR; TCRdb has only the in-frame clones, and not every one. The sample holds roughly 150,000 clones, over 80% seen once. This CDR3 is built from 17 residues. The chain joins TRBV21-1 to TRBJ1-2; the tabulated D call, TRBD1, remains unverified against the DNA. TRBV21-1 is listed as a pseudogene. The sample was PBMCs. The receptor comes from a young woman in good health and CMV-seronegative. CDR3 loop: CASSNTGLPNTLGGYTF. The CDR3 DNA reads as TGTGCCAGCAGCAATACAGGGCTGCCCAACACACTTGGTGGCTACACCTTC.